The clone carrying this T cell receptor (beta chain) was seen repeatedly, ten times or more. This sample stems from a study of T cells in Graves' hyperthyroidism and ophthalmopathy. Turning to the study itself: At the time of initial diagnosis and before any treatment, peripheral blood was collected.

Ophthalmopathy patients all had a Clinical Activity Score of at least 3, a NOSPECS grade of at least 4 and disease under 3 months old. Researchers took RNA transcripts and amplified the TCR beta CDR3 regions from them. The study used the HTBI primer set for a first-round RT-PCR of the TCR CDR3. MiXCR was run by TCRdb on the multiplex PCR reads, yielding one entry per CDR3 protein. The data hold 490,000 or so distinct CDR3 sequences, with 16% observed a single time. Trimming left V 6 bases short and J 6 bases short, with 23 bases between. This CDR3 is built from 15 residues. In germline, CDR1 is SQVTM, CDR2 ANQGSEA.

Input material: blood. The clonotype originates from a woman aged 25 to 39 with Graves' ophthalmopathy. The V gene is TRBV29-1, the J gene TRBJ1-2; D possibly corresponds to TRBD1 (6 bases). CDR3 amino acids: CSVNEGVGPHDGYTF. CDR3 sequence (DNA): TGCAGCGTCAATGAGGGGGTGGGCCCGCATGATGGCTACACCTTC.